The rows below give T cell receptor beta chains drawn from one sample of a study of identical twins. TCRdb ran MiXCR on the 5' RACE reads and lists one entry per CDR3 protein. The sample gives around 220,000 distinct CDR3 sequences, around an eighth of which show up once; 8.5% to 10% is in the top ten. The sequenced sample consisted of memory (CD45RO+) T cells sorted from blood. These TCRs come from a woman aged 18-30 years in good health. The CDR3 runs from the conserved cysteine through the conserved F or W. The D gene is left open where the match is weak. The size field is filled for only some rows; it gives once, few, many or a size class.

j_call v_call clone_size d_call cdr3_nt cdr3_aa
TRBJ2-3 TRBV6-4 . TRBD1 TGTGCCAGCAGACTCGGAGGCCGGGACAGGGGACTTAGCACAGATACGCAGTATTTT CASRLGGRDRGLSTDTQYF
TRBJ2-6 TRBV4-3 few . TGCGCCAGCAGCCAAGATACTTATGGTGGGGCCAACGTCCTGACTTTC CASSQDTYGGANVLTF
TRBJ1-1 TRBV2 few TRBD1 TGTGCCAGCAGGGGGACAGGGTGGGGCACTGAAGCTTTCTTT CASRGTGWGTEAFF
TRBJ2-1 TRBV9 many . TGTGCCAGCAGCATCGGAGTGGATTACAATGAGCAGTTCTTC CASSIGVDYNEQFF
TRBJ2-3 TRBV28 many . TGTGCCACCCAGGGACTTGGGAATACGCAGTATTTT CATQGLGNTQYF
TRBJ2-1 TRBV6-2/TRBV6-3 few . TGTGCCAGCAGATCATTATTGGGGCCTAATGAGCAGTTCTTC CASRSLLGPNEQFF
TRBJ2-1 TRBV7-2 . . TGTGCCAGCAGCTTGGGTCGGTGGCGAAGCTCCTACAATGAGCAGTTCTTC CASSLGRWRSSYNEQFF
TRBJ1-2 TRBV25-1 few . TGTGCCAGCAGTGCTCAGTGGGGAAGTGGCTACACCTTC CASSAQWGSGYTF
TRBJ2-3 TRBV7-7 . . TGTGCCAGCAGCTCACGGCCGGGGGATACGCAGTATTTT CASSSRPGDTQYF
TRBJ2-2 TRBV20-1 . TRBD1 TGCAGTGCTATGCACAGGGGACACACCGGGGAGCTGTTTTTT CSAMHRGHTGELFF
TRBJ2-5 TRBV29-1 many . TGCAGCGTACAATGGTCAGGGGAGACCCAGTACTTC CSVQWSGETQYF
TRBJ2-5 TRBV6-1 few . TGTGCCAGCAGTGAATGGGCTAGTTCCCCCCAAGAGACCCAGTACTTC CASSEWASSPQETQYF
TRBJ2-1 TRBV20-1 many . TGCAGTGCCCCCCGTATGGGAAATGAGCAGTTCTTC CSAPRMGNEQFF
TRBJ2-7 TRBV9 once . TGTGCCAGCAGCGGGGGGCAGGGAAACTACGAGCAGTACTTC CASSGGQGNYEQYF
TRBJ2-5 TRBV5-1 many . TGCGCCAGCAGCTTGTCGGGGGTCCAAGAGACCCAGTACTTC CASSLSGVQETQYF
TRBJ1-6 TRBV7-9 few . TGTGCCAGCAGCTTGTCAGTATCACCCCTCCACTTT CASSLSVSPLHF
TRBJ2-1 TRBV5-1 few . TGCGCCAGCAGCACCGGGACCCAGGGAAATGAGCAGTTCTTC CASSTGTQGNEQFF
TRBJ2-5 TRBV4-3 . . TGCGCCAGCAGCCGGTATTCTGGACAGGGAGGGGAGACCCAGTACTTC CASSRYSGQGGETQYF
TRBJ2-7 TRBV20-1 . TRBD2 TGCAGTGCTAGAGATAGGGCGGGAGGCCACGAGCAGTACTTC CSARDRAGGHEQYF
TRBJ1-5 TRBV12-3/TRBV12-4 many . TGTGCCAGCAGTTACCGGGACAGCAATCAGCCCCAGCATTTT CASSYRDSNQPQHF
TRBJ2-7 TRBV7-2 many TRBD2 TGTGCCAGCACCGTGGGACTAGTCTCCTACGAGCAGTACTTC CASTVGLVSYEQYF
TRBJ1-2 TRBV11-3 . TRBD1 TGTGCCAGCAGCTTAGATGGAGGGGACAGGGCTACCTTC CASSLDGGDRATF
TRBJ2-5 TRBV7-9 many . TGTGCCAGCAGCCCACCATCCGGACGGACCGGGGAGACCCAGTACTTC CASSPPSGRTGETQYF
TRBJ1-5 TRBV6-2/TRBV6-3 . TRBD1 TGTGCCAGCAGTAGACAGGGGCGGATTCAGCCCCAGCATTTT CASSRQGRIQPQHF
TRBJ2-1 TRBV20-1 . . TGCAGTGCAGGCTCCCCCTACAATGAGCAGTTCTTC CSAGSPYNEQFF
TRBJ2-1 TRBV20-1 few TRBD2 TGCAGTGCGCCCACTAGCGGGAGGGACAATGAGCAGTTCTTC CSAPTSGRDNEQFF
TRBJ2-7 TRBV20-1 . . TGCAGTGCTACCAGGGACGGCACTACGGACGAGCAGTACTTC CSATRDGTTDEQYF
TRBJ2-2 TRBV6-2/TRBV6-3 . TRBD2 TGTGCCAGCAGTTCTTTGACTAGCGGAAGAATAACGAACACCGGGGAGCTGTTTTTT CASSSLTSGRITNTGELFF
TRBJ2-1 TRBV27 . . TGTGCCAGCTCCATCGGGGTCTACCAAGCGGATGAGCAGTTCTTC CASSIGVYQADEQFF
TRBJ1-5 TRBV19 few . TGTGCCAGTGGGGGCAGTAGGCAGCCCCAGCATTTT CASGGSRQPQHF
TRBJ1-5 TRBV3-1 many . TGTGCCAGCAGCCAAGTCAGGGGCGGGCCCCAGCATTTT CASSQVRGGPQHF
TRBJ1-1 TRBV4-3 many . TGCGCCAGCAGCCCGGACTTTAAGGACACTGAAGCTTTCTTT CASSPDFKDTEAFF
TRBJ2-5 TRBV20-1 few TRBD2 TGCAGTGCTAACAGACTAGCGGGCCGACTACAAGAGACCCAGTACTTC CSANRLAGRLQETQYF
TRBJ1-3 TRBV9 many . TGTGCCAGCAGCGTAGAGGGACACTCTGGAAACACCATATATTTT CASSVEGHSGNTIYF
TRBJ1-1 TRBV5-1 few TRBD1 TGCGCCAGCAGCACGGGACAGGGGGGATACACTGAAGCTTTCTTT CASSTGQGGYTEAFF
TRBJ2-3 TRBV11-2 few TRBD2 TGTGCCAGCAGCGGTACCGGGACTAGCGGACCTAGAGGCGATACGCAGTATTTT CASSGTGTSGPRGDTQYF
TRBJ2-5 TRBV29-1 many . TGCAGCGTTCTCCAAACAGGCTCGGGGTCCGCGTACTTC CSVLQTGSGSAYF
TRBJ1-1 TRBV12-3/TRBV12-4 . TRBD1 TGTGCCAGCAGTTTGCAGGGGGGCCACACTGAAGCTTTCTTT CASSLQGGHTEAFF
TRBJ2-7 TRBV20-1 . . TGCAGTGCTAGGCAACTAGGCGAGCAGTACTTC CSARQLGEQYF
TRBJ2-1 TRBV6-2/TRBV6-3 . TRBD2 TGTGCCAGCACTAATCCGGGACTAGAGGCGCAGTTCTTC CASTNPGLEAQFF
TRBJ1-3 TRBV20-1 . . TGCAGTGCTATTGGAAACACCATATATTTT CSAIGNTIYF
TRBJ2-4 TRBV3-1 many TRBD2 TGTGCCAGCAGCCGAGGAGCGGGAGATTATAACATTCAGTACTTC CASSRGAGDYNIQYF
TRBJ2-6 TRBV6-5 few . TGTGCCAGCAGTTACGGGGGAGGTGGGGCCAACGTCCTGACTTTC CASSYGGGGANVLTF
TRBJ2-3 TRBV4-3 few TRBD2 TGCGCCAGCAGCCAAGATCGAGGCGTAGCGGGAGCCGCAGATACGCAGTATTTT CASSQDRGVAGAADTQYF
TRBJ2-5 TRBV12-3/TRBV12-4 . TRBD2 TGTGCCAGCATTCTAGCGGGACACGAGACCCAGTACTTC CASILAGHETQYF
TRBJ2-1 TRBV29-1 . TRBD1 TGCAGCGTTGAAGAGCAGGGGGCAAGGTGGGAGCAGTTCTTC CSVEEQGARWEQFF